A single sample gave rise to the 28 T cell receptor beta chains below, sequenced in a study of T-cell memory formation after mild COVID-19. TCRdb redid the calling of the 5' RACE reads with MiXCR, one entry per CDR3 protein. The repertoire consists of around 450,000 distinct CDR3 sequences, with around 20% occurring once and the leading ten covering more than 8%. The specimen sequenced was PBMCs or a T cell subset sorted from them (not recorded which). Source of these receptors: an adult woman who had mild COVID-19 (a few samples of this study predate the infection). Cell type and time point are not known.

This clonotype was detected a few times. The chain links TRBV27 to TRBJ1-2; no clear D gene. The CDR3 is 15 amino acids. Germline CDR1 and CDR2: MNHEY and SMNVEV (reference sequence). V was clipped by 6 bases and J by 4 bases, with 18 bases between them. The CDR3 is CASSPSDLRGYGYTF. The CDR3 nucleotides are TGTGCCAGCAGCCCTTCGGACCTTCGGGGCTATGGCTACACCTTC.

This clonotype has more than one count but fewer than ten. The chain is built from TRBV5-6 and TRBJ1-2, with D hard to call. Germline assignment: CDR1 SGHDT and CDR2 YYEEEE. Trimming took off 4 bases at V and 4 bases at J, with 14 bases between the two ends. This CDR3 contains 14 residues. For the CDR3, the DNA is TGTGCCAGCAGCCTCTCGTACCCCGCCTATGGCTACACCTTC. Translating gives CASSLSYPAYGYTF.

This clonotype occurred many times. The V gene is TRBV5-1, the J gene TRBJ2-7, with 12 positions matching TRBD2. Germline V gives CDR1 SGHRS, CDR2 YFSETQ. The V segment lost 4 bases and the J segment 9 bases; nucleotides outside the gene matches: 5. The CDR3 runs 13 residues. The CDR3 loop is CASSVGLAGMQYF. In DNA form, the CDR3 reads TGCGCCAGCAGCGTCGGACTAGCGGGGATGCAGTACTTC.

The V and J genes are TRBV5-4 and TRBJ2-3; the D gene is possibly TRBD2 (7 bases). With 4 bases removed from V and 6 bases from J, the gap between germline ends came to 18 bases. This CDR3 is built from 15 residues. From germline, CDR1 is SGHNT and CDR2 YYREEE (reference sequence). CDR3 nucleotides: TGTGCCAGCAGCCCGGGTGGGGGGGGCTGGGATACGCAGTATTTT. Protein sequence: CASSPGGGGWDTQYF.

This rearrangement joins TRBV5-1 to TRBJ2-3; D is perhaps TRBD2 (6 bases). In germline, CDR1 is SGHRS, CDR2 YFSETQ. The V end lost 2 bases, the J end lost 5 bases, and 12 bases lay between the germline ends. The CDR3 consists of 14 residues. The CDR3 loop is CASSFPLARDTQYF. The CDR3 bases are TGCGCCAGCAGCTTCCCACTAGCTAGAGATACGCAGTATTTT.

V and J are TRBV20-1 and TRBJ2-7; no clear D. V was clipped by 0 bases and J by 6 bases, with 9 bases between them. There are 12 residues in the CDR3. From germline, CDR1 is DFQATT and CDR2 SNEGSKA (reference sequence). The CDR3 spells CSARDTTAEQYF. CDR3 nucleotides: TGCAGTGCTAGAGATACCACAGCCGAGCAGTACTTC.

With regard to this clonotype: Possible read error: a much larger clone is one base away. This chain connects TRBV7-2 to TRBJ2-3, with no clear D. The CDR3 has 15 amino acids. Germline lookup yields CDR1 SGHTA and CDR2 FQGNSA. CDR3 residues: CASGLSVGRTDTQYF. The CDR3, as DNA: TGTGCCAGCGGCTTAAGCGTCGGACGGACAGATACGCAGTATTTT.

This clonotype was seen a few times. The chain uses TRBV21-1 and TRBJ2-7. TRBV21-1 is shown as a pseudogene. The CDR3 length is 12 residues. The CDR3 loop reads CASSKASYEQYF. In DNA form, the CDR3 reads TGTGCCAGCAGCAAAGCGTCCTACGAGCAGTACTTC.

CDR3 sequence: CSVEEGGTIYGYTF. The CDR3 DNA is TGCAGCGTTGAAGAGGGGGGGACAATCTATGGCTACACCTTC. The chain links TRBV29-1 to TRBJ1-2, with a weak D call TRBD1 (6 bases). Trimming removed 0 bases from V and 4 bases from J, with 12 bases in between. This CDR3 contains 14 residues. Germline lookup yields CDR1 SQVTM and CDR2 ANQGSEA. Full variable domain (remainder filled in from reference TRBV29-1 and TRBJ1-2): SAVISQKPSRDICQRGTSLTIQCQVDSQVTMMFWYRQQPGQSLTLIATANQGSEATYESGFVIDKFPISRPNLTFSTLTVSNMSPEDSSIYLCSVEEGGTIYGYTFGSGTRLTVV.

The CDR3 region is CASSGREETEAFF. The DNA for the CDR3 is TGTGCCAGCAGTGGGCGTGAGGAGACTGAAGCTTTCTTT. The V and J genes are TRBV6-1 and TRBJ1-1; no clear D gene. This CDR3 region has 13 residues. CDR1 and CDR2 (germline): MNHNS, SASEGT. V dropped 4 bases and J dropped 5 bases, with 11 bases sitting between them.

There are a few counts of this clonotype. The V and J genes are TRBV29-1 and TRBJ2-7, with a weak D call TRBD1 (6 bases). The germline V gene encodes CDR1 SQVTM and CDR2 ANQGSEA. V lost 4 bases to trimming and J lost 0 bases, with 7 bases between them. CDR3 length: 12 amino acids. As DNA, the CDR3 is TGCAGCGTTGGGGACAACTCCTACGAGCAGTACTTC. This translates into CSVGDNSYEQYF.

The sample holds many counts of this clonotype. This chain uses TRBV7-6 with TRBJ1-1, with D tentatively TRBD1 (6 bases). This CDR3 region has 13 residues. The V gene lost 5 bases and the J gene lost 4 bases, with 11 bases spanning the gap. CDR1 SGHVS and CDR2 FNYEAQ come from the germline V gene. CDR3 protein: CASSPSRGTEAFF. The CDR3 nucleotides are TGTGCCAGCAGCCCATCCAGGGGCACTGAAGCTTTCTTT.

This clonotype was picked up many times. The chain recombines TRBV7-6 with TRBJ2-5; D call uncertain. Per germline, CDR1 SGHVS and CDR2 FNYEAQ. With 5 bases removed from V and 5 bases from J, the gap between germline ends came to 12 bases. CDR3 size: 13 residues. CDR3 loop: CASSKILGETQYF. DNA for the CDR3: TGTGCCAGCAGCAAAATCCTCGGGGAGACCCAGTACTTC.

This clonotype came up a few times. The CDR3 nucleotides read TGCGCCAGCCCACCCCGGACGCCCGCTAATGAAAAACTGTTTTTT. Protein sequence: CASPPRTPANEKLFF. V is TRBV23-1 and J is TRBJ1-4, with D uncertain. TRBV23-1 qualifies as an ORF whose function is uncertain. Trimming cost V 8 bases and J 3 bases, with 16 bases left between them. This CDR3 is built from 15 residues.

V usage is TRBV7-9 and J usage is TRBJ2-1, with D possibly matching TRBD2 (7 bases). V dropped 2 bases and J dropped 10 bases, with 21 bases sitting between them. The CDR3 is 16 amino acids. Per the germline V gene, CDR1 is SEHNR and CDR2 is FQNEAQ (reference sequence). As DNA, the CDR3 is TGTGCCAGCAGCTTAACGGGGGGCAGGGTTGTCTGGGAGCAGTTCTTC. Residues: CASSLTGGRVVWEQFF.

The chain employs TRBV12-3 or TRBV12-4 and TRBJ1-1; unclear D gene. V was shortened by 3 bases and J by 0 bases, with 11 bases between the two germline ends. The length of the CDR3 is 15 residues. CDR3 DNA sequence: TGTGCCAGCAGTTTGGAAAAGGGCCTGAACACTGAAGCTTTCTTT. Encoded protein: CASSLEKGLNTEAFF.

J is TRBJ2-3 and V is TRBV7-2; 9 bases line up with TRBD1. Germline CDR1 is SGHTA and CDR2 is FQGNSA. The CDR3 totals 16 residues. Losses at the gene ends were 3 bases for V and 0 bases for J; bases not matched to a gene: 4. The CDR3 protein is CASSFWDRASTDTQYF. CDR3 DNA: TGTGCCAGCAGCTTTTGGGACAGGGCTAGCACAGATACGCAGTATTTT.

This clonotype has a count of ten or more. The J gene is TRBJ2-3, the V gene TRBV7-2; D possibly corresponds to TRBD2 (7 bases). There are 17 residues in the CDR3. CDR1 and CDR2 from the germline V gene are SGHTA and FQGNSA. The V end was cut by 2 bases, the J end by 2 bases, with 17 bases between. CDR3 amino acids: CASSLSTGGGATDTQYF. DNA for the CDR3: TGTGCCAGCAGCTTAAGTACCGGCGGGGGCGCCACAGATACGCAGTATTTT.

This clonotype was seen only once. The chain combines TRBV24-1 with TRBJ2-7; no clear D. Germline V lookup: CDR1 KGHDR, CDR2 SFDVKD. The CDR3 is made up of 12 amino acids. V shed 7 bases and J shed 4 bases, with 10 bases lying between them. The CDR3: CATSSTGYEQYF. In nucleotides, the CDR3 is TGTGCCACCAGCTCCACCGGGTACGAGCAGTACTTC.

The V and J genes are TRBV7-9 and TRBJ2-7; 7 bases agree with TRBD1. CDR3 size: 16 residues. With V trimmed by 0 bases and J by 3 bases, 8 bases remained unmatched. Germline CDR1 is SEHNR and CDR2 is FQNEAQ (reference sequence). The CDR3 sequence is CASSLADRPSGYEQYF. CDR3 bases: TGTGCCAGCAGCTTAGCGGACAGGCCCTCGGGCTACGAGCAGTACTTC.

The chain uses TRBV18 and TRBJ2-7; 8 nucleotides align to TRBD1. V lost 3 bases and J lost 4; bases outside the gene matches: 11. Germline V lookup: CDR1 KGHSH, CDR2 LQKENI. The CDR3 is made up of 16 amino acids. The chain's CDR3 is CASSPSGQGTGYEQYF. The CDR3, as DNA: TGTGCCAGCTCACCCAGTGGACAGGGCACAGGATACGAGCAGTACTTC.

This clonotype was seen at least ten times. The chain carries TRBV4-1 and TRBJ1-1; no reliable D call. This CDR3 has 15 residues. Germline CDR1 is MGHRA and CDR2 is YSYEKL. V was shortened by 1 base and J by 1 base, with 10 bases between the two germline ends. The CDR3 spells CASSQAGSGNTEAFF. The CDR3 DNA sequence: TGCGCCAGCAGCCAAGCCGGGAGCGGGAACACTGAAGCTTTCTTT.

The rearrangement links TRBV9 to TRBJ2-1; 7 bases agree with TRBD2. CDR1 SGDLS and CDR2 YYNGEE come from the germline V gene. The CDR3 loop spans 15 amino acids. With V trimmed by 3 bases and J by 0 bases, 3 bases remained unmatched. The CDR3 loop reads CASSAGTNSYNEQFF. CDR3 bases: TGTGCCAGCAGCGCCGGGACTAACTCCTACAATGAGCAGTTCTTC.

This rearrangement joins TRBV5-4 to TRBJ2-7, with D unresolved. The CDR3 totals 14 residues. Germline V gives CDR1 SGHNT, CDR2 YYREEE (reference sequence). Trimming pared 4 bases from V and 3 bases from J, leaving 14 bases between. The CDR3 loop is CASSRPPSSYEQYF. The CDR3 region has the DNA TGTGCCAGCAGCCGCCCCCCGTCGAGCTACGAGCAGTACTTC.

The V and J genes are TRBV5-1 and TRBJ2-7; maybe TRBD1 (6 bases). CDR1 is SGHRS and CDR2 is YFSETQ in the germline V gene. V was cut by 0 bases and J by 3 bases, with 13 bases left in between. This CDR3 is built from 15 residues. CDR3 region: CASSLGTDHYYEQYF. CDR3 coding DNA: TGCGCCAGCAGCTTGGGGACAGATCACTACTACGAGCAGTACTTC.

V usage is TRBV10-3 and J usage is TRBJ2-7; D possibly corresponds to TRBD2 (5 bases). CDR3 length: 13 residues. CDR1 is ENHRY, CDR2 SYGVKD, per germline. Trimming shortened V by 7 bases and J by 0 bases, and 10 bases separated the two germline ends. CDR3 sequence: CAIKEASSYEQYF. The CDR3 nucleotides read TGTGCCATCAAGGAGGCGAGCTCCTACGAGCAGTACTTC.

This clonotype was seen a handful of times. The V call is TRBV4-3, the J call TRBJ1-2; possible D gene TRBD1, 5 bases. Germline CDR1 reads LGHNA; CDR2 reads YSLEER. CDR3 length: 15 amino acids. Trimming took 0 bases from V and 2 from J, leaving 10 bases between them. CDR3 protein: CASSQEGTGNYGYTF. The DNA of the CDR3 is TGCGCCAGCAGCCAAGAAGGTACAGGCAACTATGGCTACACCTTC.

The gene calls are TRBV7-9 and TRBJ2-4, with 7 bases identical to TRBD2. Germline values: CDR1 SEHNR, CDR2 FQNEAQ (reference sequence). There are 16 residues in the CDR3. V gave up 1 base and J gave up 0 bases; unmatched junction bases: 3. The CDR3: CASSLGEGKAKNIQYF. In DNA form, the CDR3 reads TGTGCCAGCAGCTTAGGGGAGGGTAAAGCCAAAAACATTCAGTACTTC.